Below are 20 T cell receptor beta chains sequenced from a single sample in a study of blood T cell repertoires in COVID-19. Only in-frame clones appear in the TCRdb table, and some are missing; sequencing was by immunoSEQ multiplex PCR. The sample lists 50,000 to 65,000 clones; around 90% were seen once. The sequencing input was peripheral blood. Receptor source: a man aged 45 to 65 with acute or convalescent COVID-19.

The V gene is TRBV3-1 (or the pseudogene TRBV3-2), the J gene TRBJ2-3; 12 nucleotides agree with TRBD2. The CDR3 is 15 residues long. The ends lost 3 bases at V and 5 bases at J; junction bases unmatched: 3. Germline values: CDR1 LGHDT, CDR2 YNNKEL (reference sequence). DNA of the CDR3: TGTGCCAGCAGCCAGACTAGCGGGGGTGAAGATACGCAGTATTTT. Protein product: CASSQTSGGEDTQYF.

This chain links TRBV7-2 with TRBJ2-2, with 7 nucleotides matching TRBD2. The length of the CDR3 is 17 residues. The ends lost 1 base at V and 6 bases at J; junction bases unmatched: 11. From germline, CDR1 is SGHTA and CDR2 FQGNSA. The CDR3, as DNA: TGTGCCAGCAGCTTAGAAGGGAAAGCGGGAAGCGCCGGGGAGCTGTTTTTT. Its protein product is CASSLEGKAGSAGELFF.

The chain employs TRBV5-4 and TRBJ1-1, with D possibly matching TRBD1 (5 bases). The CDR3 loop spans 13 amino acids. Trimming pared 4 bases from V and 5 bases from J, leaving 12 bases between. Germline-derived CDR1 and CDR2 are SGHNT and YYREEE (reference sequence). CDR3 coding DNA: TGTGCCAGCAGCGCGCCAACAGGTACTGAAGCTTTCTTT. Its translation is CASSAPTGTEAFF. The whole variable domain, remainder taken from reference TRBV5-4 and TRBJ1-1, is ETGVTQSPTHLIKTRGQQVTLRCSSQSGHNTVSWYQQALGQGPQFIFQYYREEENGRGNFPPRFSGLQFPNYSSELNVNALELDDSALYLCASSAPTGTEAFFGQGTRLTVV.

This chain uses TRBV5-1 with TRBJ2-7; 7 nucleotides line up with TRBD2. This CDR3 is 15 amino acids long. V gave up 1 base and J gave up 1 base; unmatched junction bases: 5. Germline V gene lookup returns CDR1 SGHRS and CDR2 YFSETQ. The CDR3 reads CASSLYPGLSYEQYF. The CDR3 DNA follows: TGCGCCAGCAGCTTGTACCCGGGACTATCCTACGAGCAGTACTTC. Filled out from reference TRBV5-1 and TRBJ2-7, the complete variable domain reads KAGVTQTPRYLIKTRGQQVTLSCSPISGHRSVSWYQQTPGQGLQFLFEYFSETQRNKGNFPGRFSGRQFSNSRSEMNVSTLELGDSALYLCASSLYPGLSYEQYFGPGTRLTVT.

The chain recombines TRBV2 with TRBJ1-5, with D perhaps TRBD1 (5 bases). This CDR3 contains 12 residues. V shed 2 bases and J shed 11 bases, with 10 bases lying between them. Germline assignment: CDR1 SNHLY and CDR2 FYNNEI. CDR3 protein: CASSESGGSQHF. The CDR3 DNA reads TGTGCCAGCAGTGAATCGGGGGGGTCCCAGCATTTT. Based on the CDR3 plus reference TRBV2 and TRBJ1-5, the full variable domain is EPEVTQTPSHQVTQMGQEVILRCVPISNHLYFYWYRQILGQKVEFLVSFYNNEISEKSEIFDDQFSVERPDGSNFTLKIRSTKLEDSAMYFCASSESGGSQHFGDGTRLSIL.

The V gene is TRBV2, the J gene TRBJ2-2, with D tentatively TRBD1 (7 bases). This CDR3 region has 15 residues. The germline V gene encodes CDR1 SNHLY and CDR2 FYNNEI. V was trimmed by 7 bases and J by 5 bases, leaving 17 bases between them. The CDR3 spells CASKEGAHGTGELFF. CDR3 DNA: TGTGCCAGCAAGGAGGGGGCCCACGGGACCGGGGAGCTGTTTTTT. Looking up the rest from reference TRBV2 and TRBJ2-2 gives the full variable domain: EPEVTQTPSHQVTQMGQEVILRCVPISNHLYFYWYRQILGQKVEFLVSFYNNEISEKSEIFDDQFSVERPDGSNFTLKIRSTKLEDSAMYFCASKEGAHGTGELFFGEGSRLTVL.

The chain recombines TRBV5-1 with TRBJ2-5; D ambiguous. V was cut by 3 bases and J by 0 bases, with 6 bases left in between. The germline CDR1 and CDR2 sequences are SGHRS and YFSETQ. CDR3 length equals 13 residues. CDR3 nucleotides: TGCGCCAGCAGCTCGCTAGACCAAGAGACCCAGTACTTC. It translates to CASSSLDQETQYF. The complete variable domain, with remaining parts taken from reference TRBV5-1 and TRBJ2-5, reads KAGVTQTPRYLIKTRGQQVTLSCSPISGHRSVSWYQQTPGQGLQFLFEYFSETQRNKGNFPGRFSGRQFSNSRSEMNVSTLELGDSALYLCASSSLDQETQYFGPGTRLLVL.

This rearrangement joins TRBV13 to TRBJ2-7, with 7 bases that match TRBD2. Germline lookup yields CDR1 PRHDT and CDR2 FYEKMQ (reference sequence). J lost 7 bases, V lost 0 bases, and 6 bases had no gene match. This CDR3 contains 14 residues. The CDR3 bases are TGTGCCAGCAGCTTAGGTGGACTAGTCGTGGAGCAGTACTTC. This gives the protein CASSLGGLVVEQYF.

V and J are TRBV27 and TRBJ1-2, with TRBD1 identical over 8 bases. CDR1 is MNHEY and CDR2 is SMNVEV in the germline V gene (reference sequence). The CDR3 has 17 amino acids. The trim removed 4 bases at V and 1 base at J, leaving 11 bases unmatched. This CDR3 reads CASSSGTGQGGNYGYTF. CDR3 DNA: TGTGCCAGCAGTTCCGGGACAGGTCAAGGGGGTAACTATGGCTACACCTTC.

The gene calls are TRBV18 and TRBJ2-7; 9 positions agree with TRBD1. The CDR3 is made up of 15 amino acids. V was clipped by 6 bases and J by 1 base; unmatched bases: 7. CDR1 KGHSH and CDR2 LQKENI come from the germline V gene. CDR3 in DNA: TGTGCCAGCTCGGCTACAGGGGGCAGATCCTACGAGCAGTACTTC. Protein product: CASSATGGRSYEQYF.

The chain joins TRBV5-1 to TRBJ1-6; D remains ambiguous. The germline CDR1 and CDR2 sequences are SGHRS and YFSETQ. This CDR3 is built from 15 residues. V lost 0 bases and J lost 8, with 12 bases in between. The CDR3: CASSLDPFEDSPLHF. Written as DNA, the CDR3 is TGCGCCAGCAGCTTGGACCCTTTCGAGGATTCACCCCTCCACTTT.

CDR3 residues: CASSPRTETYEQYF. CDR3 nucleotides: TGTGCCAGCTCACCTCGGACAGAGACCTACGAGCAGTACTTC. The chain is built from TRBV18 and TRBJ2-7; D may be TRBD1 (6 bases). This CDR3 region has 14 residues. V was trimmed by 3 bases and J by 2 bases, leaving 11 bases between them. Looked up from germline, CDR1 is KGHSH and CDR2 is LQKENI. The full variable domain, in which reference TRBV18 and TRBJ2-7 provide the parts outside the CDR3, is NAGVMQNPRHLVRRRGQEARLRCSPMKGHSHVYWYRQLPEEGLKFMVYLQKENIIDESGMPKERFSAEFPKEGPSILRIQQVVRGDSAAYFCASSPRTETYEQYFGPGTRLTVT.

The chain joins TRBV18 to TRBJ2-4; tentative D call: TRBD1 (6 bases). Germline-derived CDR1 and CDR2 are KGHSH and LQKENI. The CDR3 covers 16 residues. V was pared by 1 base and J by 8 bases, with 18 bases between. CDR3 protein: CASSPRDLQGFDIQYF. The CDR3 DNA sequence: TGTGCCAGCTCACCACGGGACCTCCAGGGGTTTGACATTCAGTACTTC. The full variable domain, in which reference TRBV18 and TRBJ2-4 provide the parts outside the CDR3, is NAGVMQNPRHLVRRRGQEARLRCSPMKGHSHVYWYRQLPEEGLKFMVYLQKENIIDESGMPKERFSAEFPKEGPSILRIQQVVRGDSAAYFCASSPRDLQGFDIQYFGAGTRLSVL.

V gene TRBV5-1 combines with J gene TRBJ2-1; possibly TRBD2 for D (6 bases). Per the germline V gene, CDR1 is SGHRS and CDR2 is YFSETQ. The V end lost 8 bases, the J end lost 7 bases, and 16 bases lay between the germline ends. The CDR3 has 13 residues. The CDR3 region has the DNA TGCGCCAGTGAGGGACTTGCGGCAAATGAGCAGTTCTTC. This gives the protein CASEGLAANEQFF. The whole variable domain, remainder taken from reference TRBV5-1 and TRBJ2-1, is KAGVTQTPRYLIKTRGQQVTLSCSPISGHRSVSWYQQTPGQGLQFLFEYFSETQRNKGNFPGRFSGRQFSNSRSEMNVSTLELGDSALYLCASEGLAANEQFFGPGTRLTVL.

V gene TRBV6-5 combines with J gene TRBJ2-7; TRBD1 matches 10 bases. From germline, CDR1 is MNHEY and CDR2 SVGAGI. The CDR3 has 15 residues. Trimming took 8 bases from V and 4 from J; bases not matched to a gene: 11. Written as DNA, the CDR3 is TGTGCCAGCCGGCCGACAGGGGGCCTTTCTTACGAGCAGTACTTC. Its protein is CASRPTGGLSYEQYF.

This clone has just a few counts. The chain recombines TRBV2 with TRBJ1-5; D ambiguous. Germline-derived CDR1 and CDR2 are SNHLY and FYNNEI. This CDR3 region has 15 residues. V lost 4 bases, J lost 0 bases, and 10 bases lay in between. The CDR3 DNA reads TGTGCCAGCAGTGTCGGGGAATATAGCAATCAGCCCCAGCATTTT. Translated, it gives CASSVGEYSNQPQHF.

This clone was recorded only once. The DNA for the CDR3 is TGTGCCAGCTCACCCCCCGGGATAGCGGGAAGCACAGATACGCAGTATTTT. This codes for CASSPPGIAGSTDTQYF. This chain joins TRBV18 and TRBJ2-3; 8 nucleotides line up with TRBD2. V shed 3 bases, J shed 0 bases, and the junction held 8 bases outside the gene matches. The germline gives CDR1 KGHSH, CDR2 LQKENI. This CDR3 spans 17 amino acids.

V gene TRBV6-5 combines with J gene TRBJ1-1; D is uncertain. Germline assignment: CDR1 MNHEY and CDR2 SVGAGI. This CDR3 comprises 11 residues. Deletions cut 4 bases from V and 8 bases from J, with 8 bases between. CDR3 protein: CASSFETEAFF. The CDR3 nucleotides are TGTGCCAGCAGTTTCGAGACAGAAGCTTTCTTT.

Here the CDR3 reads CASSQDWSAADTQYF. The CDR3, as DNA: TGTGCCAGCAGCCAGGACTGGAGCGCAGCAGATACGCAGTATTTT. The chain recombines TRBV3-1 (or the pseudogene TRBV3-2) with TRBJ2-3; D might be TRBD2 (5 bases). V lost 3 bases to trimming and J lost 4 bases, with 14 bases between them. CDR1 is LGHDT, CDR2 YNNKEL, per germline (reference sequence). The CDR3 is made up of 15 amino acids.

A single count supports this clone. DNA for the CDR3: TGCAGTGCTAGTCCACTTCCACTTAGCTCCTACAATGAGCAGTTCTTC. It translates to CSASPLPLSSYNEQFF. The chain couples TRBV20-1 to TRBJ2-1; no clear D gene. Germline V gene sequence: CDR1 DFQATT, CDR2 SNEGSKA (reference sequence). Trimming pared 3 bases from V and 0 bases from J, leaving 15 bases between. The CDR3 loop spans 16 amino acids.